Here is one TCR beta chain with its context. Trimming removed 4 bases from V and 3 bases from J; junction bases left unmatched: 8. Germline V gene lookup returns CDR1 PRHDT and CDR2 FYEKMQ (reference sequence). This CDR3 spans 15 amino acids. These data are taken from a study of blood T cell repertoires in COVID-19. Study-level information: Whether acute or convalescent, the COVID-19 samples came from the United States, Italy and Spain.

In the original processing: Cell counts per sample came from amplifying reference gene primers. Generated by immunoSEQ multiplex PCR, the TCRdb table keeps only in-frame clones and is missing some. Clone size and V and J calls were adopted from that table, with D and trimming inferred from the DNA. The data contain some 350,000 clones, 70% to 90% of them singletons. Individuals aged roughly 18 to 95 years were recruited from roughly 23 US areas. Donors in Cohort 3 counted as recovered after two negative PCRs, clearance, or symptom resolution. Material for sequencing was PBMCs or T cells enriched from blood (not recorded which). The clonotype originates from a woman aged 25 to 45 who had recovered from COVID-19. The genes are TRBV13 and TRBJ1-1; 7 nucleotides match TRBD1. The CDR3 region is CASSSPDRQDTEAFF. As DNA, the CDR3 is TGTGCCAGCAGCTCCCCGGACAGGCAGGACACTGAAGCTTTCTTT.